A selection of T cell receptor beta chains follows, all from one sample in a study of T cell responses to AZD1222 COVID-19 vaccine. Produced via immunoSEQ multiplex PCR; TCRdb's table is partial and in-frame only. The sample lists over 100,000 clones; more than 70% were seen once. The sample in question was peripheral blood, obtained on day 0 of AZD1222 vaccination. The receptors here all came from an adult in good health. Both conserved end residues are part of each CDR3. Each record gives: CDR3 DNA, CDR3 protein, clone size, V gene, J gene, CDR3 length, D gene. A D gene is named only where the DNA matches it firmly. A row's size may be missing; if present it is once, few, many or a size class.

CDR3 DNA: TGTGCCAGCAGCCAAGAGGGGACGGGCGGCGATACGCAGTATTTT; CDR3 protein: CASSQEGTGGDTQYF; clone size: NA; V gene: TRBV4-2; J gene: TRBJ2-3; CDR3 length: 15; D gene: NA
CDR3 DNA: TGCGCCAGCAGCTTGGTTTCAGGGGCTGGAAACACCATATATTTT; CDR3 protein: CASSLVSGAGNTIYF; clone size: NA; V gene: TRBV5-1; J gene: TRBJ1-3; CDR3 length: 15; D gene: NA
CDR3 DNA: TGTGCCAGCAGTTTTTCACCCGGGCCGAGGGGCAATCAGCCCCAGCATTTT; CDR3 protein: CASSFSPGPRGNQPQHF; clone size: NA; V gene: TRBV27; J gene: TRBJ1-5; CDR3 length: 17; D gene: NA
CDR3 DNA: TGTGCCAGCTCACCAGGGACCTCCTACGAGCAGTACTTC; CDR3 protein: CASSPGTSYEQYF; clone size: NA; V gene: TRBV18; J gene: TRBJ2-7; CDR3 length: 13; D gene: NA
CDR3 DNA: TGCGCCAGCAGCCAAGATCCAGGGGGTTTCGAAGGATCCCACGAGCAGTACTTC; CDR3 protein: CASSQDPGGFEGSHEQYF; clone size: NA; V gene: TRBV4-1; J gene: TRBJ2-7; CDR3 length: 18; D gene: TRBD1
CDR3 DNA: TGCAGCGTTGAAACTCCCCGAGGGTACGAGCAGTACTTC; CDR3 protein: CSVETPRGYEQYF; clone size: few; V gene: TRBV29-1; J gene: TRBJ2-7; CDR3 length: 13; D gene: NA
CDR3 DNA: TGTGCCAGCAGTTGGGGGGCAGGGGATGAGCAGTTCTTC; CDR3 protein: CASSWGAGDEQFF; clone size: NA; V gene: TRBV27; J gene: TRBJ2-1; CDR3 length: 13; D gene: NA
CDR3 DNA: TGTGCCAGTAGTCAGGACTATAGCAATCAGCCCCAGCATTTT; CDR3 protein: CASSQDYSNQPQHF; clone size: NA; V gene: TRBV19; J gene: TRBJ1-5; CDR3 length: 14; D gene: NA
CDR3 DNA: TGTGCCAGCAGCGGGACACCCACTAACTATGGCTACACCTTC; CDR3 protein: CASSGTPTNYGYTF; clone size: NA; V gene: TRBV9; J gene: TRBJ1-2; CDR3 length: 14; D gene: NA
CDR3 DNA: TGTGCCAGCTCACCTGGACAGACCGATAGCAATCAGCCCCAGCATTTT; CDR3 protein: CASSPGQTDSNQPQHF; clone size: NA; V gene: TRBV18; J gene: TRBJ1-5; CDR3 length: 16; D gene: NA
CDR3 DNA: TGTGCCAGCAGTTTACATGGACGGGGGGGGTATGGCTACACCTTC; CDR3 protein: CASSLHGRGGYGYTF; clone size: NA; V gene: TRBV28; J gene: TRBJ1-2; CDR3 length: 15; D gene: NA
CDR3 DNA: TGCAGCGTTGCCGGGACTAGCGGGAGGGATTCAGATACGCAGTATTTT; CDR3 protein: CSVAGTSGRDSDTQYF; clone size: NA; V gene: TRBV29-1; J gene: TRBJ2-3; CDR3 length: 16; D gene: TRBD2
CDR3 DNA: TGTGCCAGCAGTGAAAGGGGTTGGCGGTCGAACACCGGGGAGCTGTTTTTT; CDR3 protein: CASSERGWRSNTGELFF; clone size: NA; V gene: TRBV6-4; J gene: TRBJ2-2; CDR3 length: 17; D gene: NA
CDR3 DNA: TGTGCCTGGAACGGTGGAGGGGCTCAGCCCCAGCATTTT; CDR3 protein: CAWNGGGAQPQHF; clone size: few; V gene: TRBV30; J gene: TRBJ1-5; CDR3 length: 13; D gene: NA
CDR3 DNA: TGTGCCAGCAGTTTAGGGTCAGGCGGGGGGTACGAGCAGTACTTC; CDR3 protein: CASSLGSGGGYEQYF; clone size: once; V gene: TRBV7-2; J gene: TRBJ2-7; CDR3 length: 15; D gene: TRBD2
CDR3 DNA: TGTGCCAGCAGACCTCGGAGTCGTCGGGGGCTCCATGGCTACACCTTC; CDR3 protein: CASRPRSRRGLHGYTF; clone size: NA; V gene: TRBV2; J gene: TRBJ1-2; CDR3 length: 16; D gene: NA
CDR3 DNA: TGTGCCTGGAGTGTACAGATCGGCAATCAGCCCCAGCATTTT; CDR3 protein: CAWSVQIGNQPQHF; clone size: few; V gene: TRBV30; J gene: TRBJ1-5; CDR3 length: 14; D gene: NA
CDR3 DNA: TGTGCCAGCAGCCTAGGGGACAGCGCCTACAATGAGCAGTTCTTC; CDR3 protein: CASSLGDSAYNEQFF; clone size: NA; V gene: TRBV7-8; J gene: TRBJ2-1; CDR3 length: 15; D gene: TRBD1
CDR3 DNA: TGTGCCCTCTTACCCTCTCCACGGGACACAAGTTTGAACACTGAAGCTTTCTTT; CDR3 protein: CALLPSPRDTSLNTEAFF; clone size: NA; V gene: TRBV19; J gene: TRBJ1-1; CDR3 length: 18; D gene: NA
CDR3 DNA: TGTGCCTGGAGTTTGACCAGGGGAGATGGCTACACCTTC; CDR3 protein: CAWSLTRGDGYTF; clone size: NA; V gene: TRBV30; J gene: TRBJ1-2; CDR3 length: 13; D gene: NA
CDR3 DNA: TGTGCCAGCAGCGTAGGTGTCAGTTCGACTTCTGGAAACACCATATATTTT; CDR3 protein: CASSVGVSSTSGNTIYF; clone size: NA; V gene: TRBV9; J gene: TRBJ1-3; CDR3 length: 17; D gene: NA
CDR3 DNA: TGTGCCAGCAGTTCGGGACAGGGAGAAAAACTGTTTTTT; CDR3 protein: CASSSGQGEKLFF; clone size: NA; V gene: TRBV12-3/TRBV12-4; J gene: TRBJ1-4; CDR3 length: 13; D gene: TRBD1
CDR3 DNA: TGTGCCAGCAGTGGACCGAACAGGAATCAGCCCCAGCATTTT; CDR3 protein: CASSGPNRNQPQHF; clone size: NA; V gene: TRBV2; J gene: TRBJ1-5; CDR3 length: 14; D gene: NA
CDR3 DNA: TGTGCCAGCACGAGGGCTCTCTATAACACCGGGGAGCTGTTTTTT; CDR3 protein: CASTRALYNTGELFF; clone size: NA; V gene: TRBV9; J gene: TRBJ2-2; CDR3 length: 15; D gene: NA
CDR3 DNA: TGTGCCAGCAGCTTCTACCAGGTACGACGGTACCAAGAGACCCAGTACTTC; CDR3 protein: CASSFYQVRRYQETQYF; clone size: NA; V gene: TRBV7-9; J gene: TRBJ2-5; CDR3 length: 17; D gene: NA
CDR3 DNA: TGTGCCAGCAGCTTGCCGCAGGGATTCGGGGAGCTGTTTTTT; CDR3 protein: CASSLPQGFGELFF; clone size: NA; V gene: TRBV5-5; J gene: TRBJ2-2; CDR3 length: 14; D gene: NA
CDR3 DNA: TGTGCCAGTAGTCTACAGGGGGCTTATGGCTACACCTTC; CDR3 protein: CASSLQGAYGYTF; clone size: once; V gene: TRBV19; J gene: TRBJ1-2; CDR3 length: 13; D gene: TRBD1
CDR3 DNA: TGTGCCAGTAGTCCGCGGATTAGCACAGATACGCAGTATTTT; CDR3 protein: CASSPRISTDTQYF; clone size: NA; V gene: TRBV19; J gene: TRBJ2-3; CDR3 length: 14; D gene: NA
CDR3 DNA: TGTGCCAGCAGTTTAGAGTTCAATCAGCCCCAGCATTTT; CDR3 protein: CASSLEFNQPQHF; clone size: NA; V gene: TRBV27; J gene: TRBJ1-5; CDR3 length: 13; D gene: NA
CDR3 DNA: TGTGCCACAGCTCCGGGACAGGGGTTTGAGGAGCAGTACTTC; CDR3 protein: CATAPGQGFEEQYF; clone size: NA; V gene: TRBV24-1; J gene: TRBJ2-7; CDR3 length: 14; D gene: TRBD1
CDR3 DNA: TGTGCCAGCAGCCACAGACTAGCGGGAGGGCGATCAGATACGCAGTATTTT; CDR3 protein: CASSHRLAGGRSDTQYF; clone size: once; V gene: TRBV7-2; J gene: TRBJ2-3; CDR3 length: 17; D gene: TRBD2
CDR3 DNA: TGTGCCAGCGAGCACTCTCGATTAACAGGGGACGGGCAAGAGACCCAGTACTTC; CDR3 protein: CASEHSRLTGDGQETQYF; clone size: once; V gene: TRBV2; J gene: TRBJ2-5; CDR3 length: 18; D gene: TRBD1
CDR3 DNA: TGTGCCAGCAGCTTATTTTGGGATACCGGGGAGCTGTTTTTT; CDR3 protein: CASSLFWDTGELFF; clone size: NA; V gene: TRBV11-3; J gene: TRBJ2-2; CDR3 length: 14; D gene: NA
CDR3 DNA: TGCGCCAGCAGCTTACTAGCGGGGGGCACCGGGGAGCTGTTTTTT; CDR3 protein: CASSLLAGGTGELFF; clone size: NA; V gene: TRBV5-1; J gene: TRBJ2-2; CDR3 length: 15; D gene: TRBD2
CDR3 DNA: TGTGCCTGGAGGGTCTCGGGGCCCCAGCATTTT; CDR3 protein: CAWRVSGPQHF; clone size: NA; V gene: TRBV30; J gene: TRBJ1-5; CDR3 length: 11; D gene: NA
CDR3 DNA: TGCGCCAGCAGCCTAGGTTATAGCAATCAGCCCCAGCATTTT; CDR3 protein: CASSLGYSNQPQHF; clone size: few; V gene: TRBV5-1; J gene: TRBJ1-5; CDR3 length: 14; D gene: NA
CDR3 DNA: TGTGCCAGCAGTTACTCGCTAGCGGGGCAAGAGACCCAGTACTTC; CDR3 protein: CASSYSLAGQETQYF; clone size: NA; V gene: TRBV6-5; J gene: TRBJ2-5; CDR3 length: 15; D gene: TRBD2
CDR3 DNA: TGTGCCAGCAACTCTAGGACGCACAACTCTGGAAACACCATATATTTT; CDR3 protein: CASNSRTHNSGNTIYF; clone size: NA; V gene: TRBV2; J gene: TRBJ1-3; CDR3 length: 16; D gene: NA
CDR3 DNA: TGTGCCAGCAGCCAAGGGTTCTATGGCTACACCTTC; CDR3 protein: CASSQGFYGYTF; clone size: NA; V gene: TRBV6-6; J gene: TRBJ1-2; CDR3 length: 12; D gene: NA
CDR3 DNA: TGTGCCAGCAGCTCCCACGGGGCAGGGCAAGAGACCCAGTACTTC; CDR3 protein: CASSSHGAGQETQYF; clone size: NA; V gene: TRBV7-6; J gene: TRBJ2-5; CDR3 length: 15; D gene: NA
CDR3 DNA: TGCGCCAGCAGTGAGACAGTTACTGGTTATTTAAGCTCCTACGAGCAGTACTTC; CDR3 protein: CASSETVTGYLSSYEQYF; clone size: NA; V gene: TRBV10-2; J gene: TRBJ2-7; CDR3 length: 18; D gene: NA
CDR3 DNA: TGTGCCAGCAGTTGGGGACGGGTAGATGAGCCCCAGCATTTT; CDR3 protein: CASSWGRVDEPQHF; clone size: NA; V gene: TRBV27; J gene: TRBJ1-5; CDR3 length: 14; D gene: NA
CDR3 DNA: TGTGCCAGCGCGGGGCACATGAACACTGAAGCTTTCTTT; CDR3 protein: CASAGHMNTEAFF; clone size: NA; V gene: TRBV6-6; J gene: TRBJ1-1; CDR3 length: 13; D gene: NA
CDR3 DNA: TGTGCCAGCAGCCCGGTGGTGGGCAATCAGCCCCAGCATTTT; CDR3 protein: CASSPVVGNQPQHF; clone size: NA; V gene: TRBV5-5; J gene: TRBJ1-5; CDR3 length: 14; D gene: NA
CDR3 DNA: TGCGCCAGCAGTCTGCAGCCTTCGATCGTCTACGAGCAGTACTTC; CDR3 protein: CASSLQPSIVYEQYF; clone size: NA; V gene: TRBV5-1; J gene: TRBJ2-7; CDR3 length: 15; D gene: NA
CDR3 DNA: TGCGCCAGCAGTCCAACACTTATGAACACTGAAGCTTTCTTT; CDR3 protein: CASSPTLMNTEAFF; clone size: NA; V gene: TRBV4-1; J gene: TRBJ1-1; CDR3 length: 14; D gene: NA
CDR3 DNA: TGTGCCAGCAGTGAAAGTAGGGGGCGAGACTATAGCAATCAGCCCCAGCATTTT; CDR3 protein: CASSESRGRDYSNQPQHF; clone size: NA; V gene: TRBV6-1; J gene: TRBJ1-5; CDR3 length: 18; D gene: TRBD1
CDR3 DNA: TGTGCCAGCAGCGACCGAGGGGTCCGGCGTCTACACCATGAGCAGTTCTTC; CDR3 protein: CASSDRGVRRLHHEQFF; clone size: NA; V gene: TRBV11-2; J gene: TRBJ2-1; CDR3 length: 17; D gene: NA
CDR3 DNA: TGCGCCAGCAGCCAAGATCCCAGGGACTATAATTCACCCCTCCACTTT; CDR3 protein: CASSQDPRDYNSPLHF; clone size: NA; V gene: TRBV4-3; J gene: TRBJ1-6; CDR3 length: 16; D gene: NA
CDR3 DNA: TGTGCCAGCAGCTTAGACGACATTATGAGCACTGAAGCTTTCTTT; CDR3 protein: CASSLDDIMSTEAFF; clone size: once; V gene: TRBV7-2; J gene: TRBJ1-1; CDR3 length: 15; D gene: NA
CDR3 DNA: TGTGCCAGCAGCCAAGAGGACAGGGGGCGCATCGAGCAGTACTTC; CDR3 protein: CASSQEDRGRIEQYF; clone size: NA; V gene: TRBV7-9; J gene: TRBJ2-7; CDR3 length: 15; D gene: TRBD1
CDR3 DNA: TGCGCCAGCAGCCCCCGGGCGGGGATGGGTGAGACCCAGTACTTC; CDR3 protein: CASSPRAGMGETQYF; clone size: NA; V gene: TRBV5-1; J gene: TRBJ2-5; CDR3 length: 15; D gene: NA
CDR3 DNA: TGTGCCAGCAGCTACGAGGACAGGAGCTCTGGAAACACCATATATTTT; CDR3 protein: CASSYEDRSSGNTIYF; clone size: NA; V gene: TRBV7-6; J gene: TRBJ1-3; CDR3 length: 16; D gene: TRBD1
CDR3 DNA: TGTGCCAGCAGCTTTGGCGGATTGAAAGGAAATAACTATGGCTACACCTTC; CDR3 protein: CASSFGGLKGNNYGYTF; clone size: NA; V gene: TRBV5-5; J gene: TRBJ1-2; CDR3 length: 17; D gene: NA
CDR3 DNA: TGTGCCAGCAGCATCTCAGGGAGTCCCAATCAGCCCCAGCATTTT; CDR3 protein: CASSISGSPNQPQHF; clone size: NA; V gene: TRBV7-8; J gene: TRBJ1-5; CDR3 length: 15; D gene: NA
CDR3 DNA: TGTGCCAGCAGCTTACTCGGTGGCAATGAGCAGTTCTTC; CDR3 protein: CASSLLGGNEQFF; clone size: NA; V gene: TRBV7-3; J gene: TRBJ2-1; CDR3 length: 13; D gene: NA
CDR3 DNA: TGCGCCAGCAGCAGCGACAGGGGGGCCTACGGGCAGTACTTC; CDR3 protein: CASSSDRGAYGQYF; clone size: NA; V gene: TRBV4-1; J gene: TRBJ2-7; CDR3 length: 14; D gene: TRBD1
CDR3 DNA: TGTGCCAGCAGGAGTACTTCCGGTCAGCCCCAGCATTTT; CDR3 protein: CASRSTSGQPQHF; clone size: NA; V gene: TRBV12-3/TRBV12-4; J gene: TRBJ1-5; CDR3 length: 13; D gene: NA
CDR3 DNA: TGTGCCAGCAGGTCTGGTTGGGTACGGGGTTCACCCCTCCACTTT; CDR3 protein: CASRSGWVRGSPLHF; clone size: few; V gene: TRBV6-1; J gene: TRBJ1-6; CDR3 length: 15; D gene: NA